These 29 T cell receptor beta chains originate from one sample sequenced in a study of blood T cell repertoires in COVID-19. Repertoires were generated with immunoSEQ multiplex PCR, while TCRdb's copy carries only in-frame clones and drops some. The sample shows more than 100,000 clones, around 90% of them seen only once. The sequenced material came from peripheral blood. These receptors were obtained from a woman aged 55-70 years with COVID-19, enrolled during active disease.

This chain joins TRBV3-1 (or the pseudogene TRBV3-2) and TRBJ1-5, with D possibly TRBD1 on 6 matching bases. CDR1 LGHDT and CDR2 YNNKEL come from the germline V gene (reference sequence). Trimming took off 5 bases at V and 1 base at J, with 12 bases between the two ends. CDR3 length: 15 residues. The CDR3 protein is CASSETGLSNQPQHF. The CDR3 nucleotides read TGTGCCAGCAGCGAAACAGGGTTGAGCAATCAGCCCCAGCATTTT.

The rearrangement links TRBV19 to TRBJ2-2, with 11 bases aligning to TRBD1. The germline CDR1 and CDR2 sequences are LNHDA and SQIVND (reference sequence). CDR3 length: 16 amino acids. The trim removed 3 bases at V and 5 bases at J, leaving 5 bases unmatched. This CDR3 reads CASSMLDRGHTGELFF. DNA for the CDR3: TGTGCCAGTAGTATGTTGGACAGGGGGCATACCGGGGAGCTGTTTTTT.

The rearrangement links TRBV2 to TRBJ2-3; possible D gene TRBD1, 5 bases. CDR1 is SNHLY, CDR2 FYNNEI, per germline. V lost 5 bases, J lost 1 base, and 13 bases lay in between. The CDR3 has 15 residues. CDR3 sequence: CASSYDSGGTDTQYF. The DNA for the CDR3 is TGTGCCAGCAGTTACGACAGTGGGGGCACAGATACGCAGTATTTT.

The CDR3 DNA reads TGTGCCAGCAGCAACCCGCGGGGTGACAGGGCCCCACACTATGGCTACACCTTC. Amino acids: CASSNPRGDRAPHYGYTF. The chain combines TRBV9 with TRBJ1-2; the match to TRBD1 covers 7 bases. Germline-derived CDR1 and CDR2 are SGDLS and YYNGEE. The trim removed 4 bases at V and 3 bases at J, leaving 18 bases unmatched. The CDR3 extends over 18 amino acids.

The genes are TRBV5-3 and TRBJ1-5; the D is unclear. TRBV5-3 is recorded as an ORF, its role being uncertain. This CDR3 has 17 residues. V was pared by 1 base and J by 0 bases, with 14 bases between. In DNA, the CDR3 is TGTGCCAGAAGCTTGCGACGGGAACTTTATAGCAATCAGCCCCAGCATTTT. This gives the protein CARSLRRELYSNQPQHF.

The chain joins TRBV19 to TRBJ1-4; tentative D call: TRBD1 (5 bases). The CDR3 length is 15 residues. The germline V gene encodes CDR1 LNHDA and CDR2 SQIVND (reference sequence). The V gene lost 3 bases and the J gene lost 0 bases, with 8 bases spanning the gap. The CDR3 sequence: CASSMGLSTNEKLFF. The CDR3 DNA sequence: TGTGCCAGTAGTATGGGGCTATCAACTAATGAAAAACTGTTTTTT.

The chain joins TRBV7-2 to TRBJ1-1; D is uncertain. The CDR3 has 14 amino acids. CDR1 and CDR2 from the germline V gene are SGHTA and FQGNSA. Trimming left V 3 bases short and J 2 bases short, with 10 bases between. CDR3 sequence: CASSFYRENTEAFF. For the CDR3, the DNA is TGTGCCAGCAGCTTCTACAGAGAAAACACTGAAGCTTTCTTT.

The chain employs TRBV5-4 and TRBJ2-7, with 9 bases that match TRBD1. CDR3 length equals 15 residues. Trimming cost V 3 bases and J 3 bases; bases outside gene matches: 7. Germline V lookup: CDR1 SGHNT, CDR2 YYREEE (reference sequence). The CDR3 sequence: CASSYTGQGRYEQYF. DNA for the CDR3: TGTGCCAGCAGCTATACGGGACAGGGTCGCTACGAGCAGTACTTC.

This chain uses TRBV9 with TRBJ1-5; 10 bases fit TRBD1. Trimming removed 2 bases from V and 7 bases from J; junction bases left unmatched: 3. The CDR3 extends over 14 amino acids. From germline, CDR1 is SGDLS and CDR2 YYNGEE. CDR3 sequence (DNA): TGTGCCAGCAGCGTTGGGGGACAGGGGCAGCCCCAGCATTTT. It codes for CASSVGGQGQPQHF.

The chain uses TRBV19 and TRBJ2-5; 7 bases match TRBD1. With 5 bases clipped from V and 5 bases from J, the junction kept 8 bases outside the gene matches. This CDR3 is built from 14 residues. CDR1 and CDR2 from the germline V gene are LNHDA and SQIVND (reference sequence). The CDR3 loop is CASSHGVRGETQYF. The CDR3 DNA is TGTGCCAGTAGTCATGGGGTCAGGGGGGAGACCCAGTACTTC.

The chain joins TRBV19 to TRBJ1-3; D not certain. This CDR3 has 13 amino acids. The germline V and J ends were trimmed by 10 bases and 3 bases, with 13 bases remaining between them. Germline lookup yields CDR1 LNHDA and CDR2 SQIVND (reference sequence). CDR3 coding DNA: TGTGCCACCCTAGCGATGCTTGGAAACACCATATATTTT. Its translation is CATLAMLGNTIYF.

The chain links TRBV29-1 to TRBJ1-5; 7 bases are a match to TRBD1. Per the germline V gene, CDR1 is SQVTM and CDR2 is ANQGSEA. The CDR3 has 18 residues. Trimming at V came to 0 bases and at J to 1 base, leaving 12 bases not matched to a gene. The CDR3 protein is CSVEDRGSTGFSNQPQHF. The CDR3 region has the DNA TGCAGCGTTGAAGATCGAGGGTCGACAGGGTTCAGCAATCAGCCCCAGCATTTT.

This chain uses TRBV2 with TRBJ1-6, with 9 bases lining up with TRBD1. The CDR3 consists of 15 residues. V lost 6 bases to trimming and J lost 9 bases; unmatched junction nucleotides: 9. Germline values: CDR1 SNHLY, CDR2 FYNNEI. The chain's CDR3 is CASRTQGATTSPLHF. The CDR3, as DNA: TGTGCCAGCAGAACACAGGGGGCAACCACTTCACCCCTCCACTTT.

The V gene is TRBV19, the J gene TRBJ1-5, with TRBD1 identical over 10 bases. Germline CDR1 is LNHDA and CDR2 is SQIVND (reference sequence). The V segment lost 8 bases and the J segment 3 bases; nucleotides outside the gene matches: 10. The CDR3 is 16 amino acids. CDR3 sequence: CASDPSGTGDNQPQHF. The CDR3 DNA is TGTGCCAGTGACCCGAGCGGGACAGGGGACAATCAGCCCCAGCATTTT.

The chain recombines TRBV5-4 with TRBJ2-3, with a possible D match to TRBD1 (6 bases). CDR3 size: 16 residues. CDR1 is SGHNT, CDR2 YYREEE, per germline (reference sequence). Trimming removed 4 bases from V and 6 bases from J, with 21 bases in between. CDR3 sequence: CASSTPAGRGRDTQYF. The CDR3 DNA follows: TGTGCCAGCAGCACCCCGGCGGGCAGGGGCAGGGATACGCAGTATTTT.

The chain is built from TRBV7-3 and TRBJ1-6; 10 bases align to TRBD1. The length of the CDR3 is 15 residues. Germline loops: CDR1 SGHTA, CDR2 FQGTGA. V dropped 2 bases and J dropped 10; count of bases not matched to a gene: 5. CDR3 protein: CASSLGTGVDSPLHF. CDR3 bases: TGTGCCAGCAGCTTAGGGACAGGGGTCGACTCACCCCTCCACTTT.

V usage is TRBV6-5 and J usage is TRBJ1-5; 8 positions match TRBD1. V lost 6 bases and J lost 6; bases outside the gene matches: 4. CDR3 size: 13 residues. Germline loops: CDR1 MNHEY, CDR2 SVGAGI. This chain's CDR3 is CASSPQGGQPQHF. CDR3 nucleotides: TGTGCCAGCAGCCCACAGGGGGGTCAGCCCCAGCATTTT.

The CDR3 loop is CASSFPTAGANVLTF. Here the CDR3 DNA reads TGCGCCAGCAGCTTCCCGACAGCTGGGGCCAACGTCCTGACTTTC. V gene TRBV5-1 combines with J gene TRBJ2-6, with D perhaps matching TRBD1 (5 bases). Germline CDR1 reads SGHRS; CDR2 reads YFSETQ. Between the trimmed V and J ends, which lost 2 bases and 2 bases, there was a span of 8 bases. This CDR3 comprises 15 residues. Drawing the rest from reference TRBV5-1 and TRBJ2-6, the complete variable domain is KAGVTQTPRYLIKTRGQQVTLSCSPISGHRSVSWYQQTPGQGLQFLFEYFSETQRNKGNFPGRFSGRQFSNSRSEMNVSTLELGDSALYLCASSFPTAGANVLTFGAGSRLTVL.

The V and J genes are TRBV15 and TRBJ2-5; D not resolved. V was pared by 0 bases and J by 3 bases, with 11 bases between. In germline, CDR1 is LNHNV, CDR2 YYDKDF (reference sequence). The CDR3 has 15 amino acids. The CDR3 DNA reads TGTGCCACCAGCAGAGATCCTTCTCCTGAAGAGACCCAGTACTTC. The encoded protein is CATSRDPSPEETQYF.

This clone was detected only a few times. The chain joins TRBV25-1 to TRBJ1-6; TRBD1 might be the D (5 bases). With 6 bases removed from V and 6 bases from J, the gap between germline ends came to 9 bases. The CDR3 covers 13 residues. Germline V gene sequence: CDR1 MGHDK, CDR2 SYGVNS. The CDR3 sequence is CASRWQGNSPLHF. The CDR3 region has the DNA TGTGCCAGCAGATGGCAGGGTAATTCACCCCTCCACTTT.

V is TRBV27 and J is TRBJ1-5, with D possibly being TRBD1 (5 bases). Per germline, CDR1 MNHEY and CDR2 SMNVEV (reference sequence). This CDR3 spans 14 amino acids. V lost 6 bases to trimming and J lost 2 bases, with 11 bases between them. The CDR3 DNA reads as TGTGCCAGCAGACAGGCCTACGGCAATCAGCCCCAGCATTTT. Translation gives CASRQAYGNQPQHF.

The V gene is TRBV27, the J gene TRBJ2-1; a weak D match, TRBD1 (5 bases). V gave up 5 bases and J gave up 11 bases, with 13 bases separating them. The CDR3 sequence is 12 residues long. Germline V CDR1 and CDR2: MNHEY, SMNVEV (reference sequence). CDR3 coding DNA: TGTGCCAGCAGTCAGAGGACACAGAAGCAGTTCTTC. Translating it yields CASSQRTQKQFF.

In its sample, this clone was seen a few times. The rearrangement joins TRBV6-2 or TRBV6-3 to TRBJ1-5, with D possibly matching TRBD1 (5 bases). This CDR3 has 13 residues. Germline values: CDR1 MNHEY, CDR2 SVGEGT. V lost 4 bases and J 3 bases, leaving 7 bases between the germline ends. The CDR3 DNA is TGTGCCAGCAGTTGGGGCGACAATCAGCCCCAGCATTTT. This gives the protein CASSWGDNQPQHF.

The V call is TRBV2, the J call TRBJ1-1, with 7 bases matching TRBD1. V trimming: 2 bases; J trimming: 5 bases; junction bases outside the gene matches: 8. The germline V gene has CDR1 SNHLY and CDR2 FYNNEI. The length of the CDR3 is 15 residues. CDR3 residues: CASSEFAQGFTEAFF. CDR3 coding DNA: TGTGCCAGCAGTGAATTTGCACAGGGGTTTACTGAAGCTTTCTTT.

The chain joins TRBV5-5 to TRBJ1-4; TRBD1 aligns across 9 bases. The CDR3 loop spans 14 amino acids. CDR1 and CDR2 from the germline V gene are SGHKS and YYEKEE (reference sequence). V lost 1 base, J lost 8 bases, and 3 bases stayed unmatched. CDR3 amino acids: CASSLTGGREKLFF. The CDR3 DNA is TGTGCCAGCAGCTTGACAGGGGGCCGAGAAAAACTGTTTTTT. Supplemented by reference TRBV5-5 and TRBJ1-4, the full variable domain reads DAGVTQSPTHLIKTRGQQVTLRCSPISGHKSVSWYQQVLGQGPQFIFQYYEKEERGRGNFPDRFSARQFPNYSSELNVNALLLGDSALYLCASSLTGGREKLFFGSGTQLSVL.

This clone was seen a single time. The V call is TRBV30, the J call TRBJ1-4; the D gene is possibly TRBD1 (5 bases). CDR1 GTSNPN and CDR2 SVGIG come from the germline V gene (reference sequence). Trimming cost V 4 bases and J 6 bases, with 15 bases left between them. The length of the CDR3 is 14 residues. The CDR3 sequence is CAWTEGMGHEKLFF. The CDR3 DNA reads as TGTGCCTGGACGGAGGGGATGGGGCATGAAAAACTGTTTTTT.

This sequence joins TRBV7-2 and TRBJ1-2, with 9 bases that match TRBD1. CDR1 SGHTA and CDR2 FQGNSA come from the germline V gene. The trim removed 0 bases at V and 4 bases at J, leaving 9 bases unmatched. The CDR3 runs 17 residues. CDR3 nucleotides: TGTGCCAGCAGCTTAGCTGGGGGGACAGGGCGGGCCTATGGCTACACCTTC. Translated: CASSLAGGTGRAYGYTF.

The rearrangement joins TRBV5-6 to TRBJ1-3; a possible D gene is TRBD1 (6 bases). Trimming cost V 2 bases and J 7 bases, with 16 bases left between them. The CDR3 is made up of 15 amino acids. The germline gives CDR1 SGHDT, CDR2 YYEEEE. The CDR3 DNA is TGTGCCAGCAGCTTCGGGGGGCCCGGGACTAACACCATATATTTT. This codes for CASSFGGPGTNTIYF.

This chain connects TRBV3-1 (or the pseudogene TRBV3-2) to TRBJ2-7, with TRBD2 matching over 14 bases. Germline trimming cut 2 bases from V and 4 bases from J; bases unmatched to any gene: 19. CDR1 LGHDT and CDR2 YNNKEL come from the germline V gene (reference sequence). This CDR3 has 21 amino acids. CDR3 in DNA: TGTGCCAGCAGCCAAAACAAGCCCGGGACTAGCGGGGGCCCCTTACTATACGAGCAGTACTTC. Encoded protein: CASSQNKPGTSGGPLLYEQYF.